This TCR beta chain was captured by sequencing in a study of cytomegalovirus exposure and HLA in healthy donors. Overall study results and limits: The investigators catalogued some 160 TCR beta chains as cytomegalovirus-associated. Rare sequences made up most TCRs, while some public TCRs were found in many donors.

The CDR3 runs 12 residues. Germline-derived CDR1 and CDR2 are SQVTM and ANQGSEA. With 4 bases removed from V and 3 bases from J, the gap between germline ends came to 10 bases. Some clones are missing from TCRdb's copy, which holds only in-frame ones; the method was immunoSEQ multiplex PCR. The sample contains approximately 270,000 clones, around 86% of which appear only once. As regards this clone: Its specificity is unknown.

The chain joins TRBV29-1 to TRBJ2-7; tentatively, D is TRBD2 (5 bases). The sample taken for sequencing was PBMCs. The source of this sequence is a woman aged 18-29 years in good health and CMV-seronegative. The CDR3 coding sequence is TGCAGCGTTGTCTTCCGGGGCTACGAGCAGTACTTC. It translates to CSVVFRGYEQYF.